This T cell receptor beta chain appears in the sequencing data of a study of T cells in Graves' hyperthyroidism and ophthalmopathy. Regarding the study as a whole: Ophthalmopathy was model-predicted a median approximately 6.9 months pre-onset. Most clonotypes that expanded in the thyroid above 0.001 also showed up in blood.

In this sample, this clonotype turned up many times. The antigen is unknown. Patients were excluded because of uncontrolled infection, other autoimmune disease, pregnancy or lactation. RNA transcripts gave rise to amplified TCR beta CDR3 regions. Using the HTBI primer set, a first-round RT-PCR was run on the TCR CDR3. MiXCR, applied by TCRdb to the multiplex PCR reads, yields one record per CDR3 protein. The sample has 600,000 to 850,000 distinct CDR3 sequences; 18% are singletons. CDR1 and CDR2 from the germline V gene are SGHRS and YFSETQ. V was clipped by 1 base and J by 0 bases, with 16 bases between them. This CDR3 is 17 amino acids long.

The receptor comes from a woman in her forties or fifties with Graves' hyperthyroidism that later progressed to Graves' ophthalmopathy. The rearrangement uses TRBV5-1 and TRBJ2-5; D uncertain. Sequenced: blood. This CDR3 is CASSLWGPAEYQETQYF. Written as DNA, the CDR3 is TGCGCCAGCAGCTTGTGGGGTCCAGCTGAGTACCAAGAGACCCAGTACTTC.